This TCR beta chain was obtained from a study of blood T cell repertoires in COVID-19. Background on the study: From T cells, B-cell-depleted T cells, or PBMCs came the material, which was cDNA or gDNA.

Germline V CDR1 and CDR2: SGHAT, FQDESV (reference sequence). Trimming left V 5 bases short and J 9 bases short, with 7 bases between. This CDR3 is built from 11 residues. TCRdb's table, derived via immunoSEQ multiplex PCR, lists solely in-frame clones and lacks some. The sample yields under 250,000 clones, around 86% seen once. This receptor was obtained from an elderly man with acute or convalescent COVID-19. Sequenced sample: peripheral blood. This chain links TRBV11-1 with TRBJ2-2; maybe TRBD1 (5 bases). CDR3 in DNA: TGTGCCAGCAGCAGGGGCTGGGAGCTGTTTTTT. Encoded protein: CASSRGWELFF.